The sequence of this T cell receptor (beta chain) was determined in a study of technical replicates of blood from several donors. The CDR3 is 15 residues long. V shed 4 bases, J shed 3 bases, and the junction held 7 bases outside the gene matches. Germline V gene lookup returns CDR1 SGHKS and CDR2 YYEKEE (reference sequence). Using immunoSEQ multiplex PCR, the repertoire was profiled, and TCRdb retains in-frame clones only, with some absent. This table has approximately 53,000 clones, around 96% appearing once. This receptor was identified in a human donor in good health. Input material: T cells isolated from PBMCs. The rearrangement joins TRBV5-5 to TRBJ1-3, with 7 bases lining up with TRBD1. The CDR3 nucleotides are TGTGCCAGCAGCCTCTCGACAGGGATTGGAAACACCATATATTTT. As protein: CASSLSTGIGNTIYF. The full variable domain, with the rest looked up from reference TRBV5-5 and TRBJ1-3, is DAGVTQSPTHLIKTRGQQVTLRCSPISGHKSVSWYQQVLGQGPQFIFQYYEKEERGRGNFPDRFSARQFPNYSSELNVNALLLGDSALYLCASSLSTGIGNTIYFGEGSWLTVV.